The 2 T cell receptor beta chains below were found in one sample sequenced in a study of cytomegalovirus exposure and HLA in healthy donors. The PCR used 60 Vbeta and 13 Jbeta primers. Sequencing used immunoSEQ multiplex PCR; TCRdb keeps in-frame clones, though not all of them. This table lists some 96,000 clones. The sample taken for sequencing was PBMCs. The receptors were sampled from a woman in her thirties in good health and CMV-seronegative.

V is TRBV29-1 and J is TRBJ2-1; TRBD1 matches 7 bases. CDR1 SQVTM and CDR2 ANQGSEA come from the germline V gene. The CDR3 spans 12 residues. Trimming removed 7 bases from V and 10 bases from J; junction bases left unmatched: 10. The CDR3 DNA sequence: TGCAGCGCTGGACAGGTGGTTCGAGAGCAGTTCTTC. It specifies CSAGQVVREQFF.

The chain uses TRBV5-1 and TRBJ2-5, with 14 bases lining up with TRBD2. The germline gives CDR1 SGHRS, CDR2 YFSETQ. The V gene end was trimmed by 5 bases and the J gene end by 4 bases; junction bases not matched to a gene: 7. CDR3 length: 16 residues. Here the CDR3 reads CASRTGLAGEGETQYF. The CDR3, as DNA: TGCGCCAGCAGAACGGGACTAGCGGGAGAGGGAGAGACCCAGTACTTC.